A selection of T cell receptor beta chains follows, all from one sample in a study of blood T cell repertoires in COVID-19. The assay was immunoSEQ multiplex PCR, and TCRdb's table has in-frame clones only and misses some. This sample has approximately 120,000 clones; around four fifths occur once, and the top ten carry over 4.5%. The sequencing sample was made of peripheral blood. These receptor sequences come from a man in his sixties with acute or convalescent COVID-19. Both conserved end residues are part of each CDR3. D genes are given only for firm matches. The size entry is marked missing in some rows and otherwise reads once, few, many or a size class.

D gene: TRBD1; J gene: TRBJ1-5; clone size: few; V gene: TRBV20-1; CDR3 protein: CSAEDRLPQHF; CDR3 DNA: TGCAGTGCTGAGGACAGGCTGCCCCAGCATTTT
D gene: .; J gene: TRBJ1-6; clone size: .; V gene: TRBV2; CDR3 protein: CASSVVGADNSPLHF; CDR3 DNA: TGTGCCAGCAGTGTCGTGGGGGCGGATAATTCACCCCTCCACTTT
D gene: .; J gene: TRBJ1-1; clone size: .; V gene: TRBV3-1/TRBV3-2; CDR3 protein: CASSLKSWNTEAFF; CDR3 DNA: TGTGCCAGCAGCCTGAAGAGCTGGAACACTGAAGCTTTCTTT
D gene: TRBD2; J gene: TRBJ2-1; clone size: .; V gene: TRBV19; CDR3 protein: CASSISERGGAEQFF; CDR3 DNA: TGTGCCAGTAGTATCTCCGAGCGGGGGGGCGCTGAGCAGTTCTTC
D gene: .; J gene: TRBJ1-5; clone size: .; V gene: TRBV27; CDR3 protein: CASSSRGGNPLYSNQPQHF; CDR3 DNA: TGTGCCAGCAGTTCCCGCGGAGGGAACCCACTTTATAGCAATCAGCCCCAGCATTTT
D gene: .; J gene: TRBJ1-2; clone size: .; V gene: TRBV5-8; CDR3 protein: CASSLTGTHGYTF; CDR3 DNA: TGTGCCAGCAGCTTAACAGGGACGCATGGCTACACCTTC
D gene: TRBD1; J gene: TRBJ1-2; clone size: few; V gene: TRBV24-1; CDR3 protein: CATSDSRRGLGYTF; CDR3 DNA: TGTGCCACCAGTGATTCGCGCAGGGGGCTCGGCTACACCTTC
D gene: TRBD2; J gene: TRBJ2-3; clone size: few; V gene: TRBV11-1; CDR3 protein: CASSKTSGGGTDTQYF; CDR3 DNA: TGTGCCAGCAGCAAGACTAGCGGGGGAGGCACAGATACGCAGTATTTT
D gene: .; J gene: TRBJ1-2; clone size: .; V gene: TRBV19; CDR3 protein: CASSIAGANYGYTF; CDR3 DNA: TGTGCCAGTAGTATAGCGGGAGCTAACTATGGCTACACCTTC
D gene: .; J gene: TRBJ2-7; clone size: .; V gene: TRBV6-4; CDR3 protein: CASRTGSSYEQYF; CDR3 DNA: TGTGCCAGCAGGACGGGAAGCTCCTACGAGCAGTACTTC
D gene: TRBD1; J gene: TRBJ2-5; clone size: .; V gene: TRBV30; CDR3 protein: CAWSVQGAGETQYF; CDR3 DNA: TGTGCCTGGAGTGTACAGGGGGCTGGGGAGACCCAGTACTTC
D gene: .; J gene: TRBJ1-6; clone size: .; V gene: TRBV6-7; CDR3 protein: CASIGVGLYNSPLHF; CDR3 DNA: TGTGCCAGCATAGGGGTAGGGCTATATAATTCACCCCTCCACTTT
D gene: TRBD1; J gene: TRBJ2-7; clone size: .; V gene: TRBV7-2; CDR3 protein: CASSLDRGSYEQYF; CDR3 DNA: TGTGCCAGCAGCCTTGACAGGGGTTCCTACGAGCAGTACTTC
D gene: TRBD1; J gene: TRBJ1-5; clone size: .; V gene: TRBV29-1; CDR3 protein: CSAKTGVNNQPQHF; CDR3 DNA: TGCAGCGCCAAGACAGGGGTCAACAATCAGCCCCAGCATTTT
D gene: .; J gene: TRBJ2-5; clone size: .; V gene: TRBV7-3; CDR3 protein: CASSQGAGETQYF; CDR3 DNA: TGTGCCAGCAGCCAAGGGGCCGGGGAGACCCAGTACTTC
D gene: .; J gene: TRBJ1-2; clone size: .; V gene: TRBV30; CDR3 protein: CAWSRGRYHGYTF; CDR3 DNA: TGTGCCTGGAGTCGGGGGAGGTACCATGGCTACACCTTC
D gene: TRBD1; J gene: TRBJ2-2; clone size: once; V gene: TRBV11-3; CDR3 protein: CASSFGTGVTGELFF; CDR3 DNA: TGTGCCAGCAGCTTCGGGACAGGGGTCACCGGGGAGCTGTTTTTT
D gene: TRBD2; J gene: TRBJ2-1; clone size: .; V gene: TRBV18; CDR3 protein: CASSPLLSSGGLLNEQFF; CDR3 DNA: TGTGCCAGCTCACCTCTTCTATCTAGCGGGGGGCTACTCAATGAGCAGTTCTTC
D gene: .; J gene: TRBJ2-5; clone size: .; V gene: TRBV2; CDR3 protein: CASSVIWGPTQETQYF; CDR3 DNA: TGTGCCAGCAGTGTCATTTGGGGGCCTACTCAAGAGACCCAGTACTTC
D gene: TRBD2; J gene: TRBJ2-3; clone size: once; V gene: TRBV3-1/TRBV3-2; CDR3 protein: CASTLAGAADTQYF; CDR3 DNA: TGTGCCAGCACCCTAGCGGGAGCAGCAGATACGCAGTATTTT
D gene: .; J gene: TRBJ2-1; clone size: once; V gene: TRBV6-6; CDR3 protein: CASSYGGASYNEQFF; CDR3 DNA: TGTGCCAGCAGTTACGGCGGAGCCTCCTACAATGAGCAGTTCTTC
D gene: .; J gene: TRBJ1-1; clone size: .; V gene: TRBV3-1/TRBV3-2; CDR3 protein: CASSQQGMNTEAFF; CDR3 DNA: TGTGCCAGCAGCCAGCAGGGCATGAACACTGAAGCTTTCTTT
D gene: .; J gene: TRBJ2-2; clone size: once; V gene: TRBV5-1; CDR3 protein: CASMAFANTGELFF; CDR3 DNA: TGCGCCAGCATGGCATTCGCGAACACCGGGGAGCTGTTTTTT
D gene: .; J gene: TRBJ1-1; clone size: .; V gene: TRBV15; CDR3 protein: CATSRGGGITEAFF; CDR3 DNA: TGTGCCACCAGCAGAGGAGGCGGCATCACTGAAGCTTTCTTT
D gene: TRBD2; J gene: TRBJ2-2; clone size: .; V gene: TRBV6-5; CDR3 protein: CASRRGGITGELFF; CDR3 DNA: TGTGCCAGCCGCCGCGGGGGGATCACCGGGGAGCTGTTTTTT
D gene: .; J gene: TRBJ2-5; clone size: .; V gene: TRBV5-6; CDR3 protein: CASNLAGQETQYF; CDR3 DNA: TGTGCCAGCAACCTGGCAGGGCAAGAGACCCAGTACTTC
D gene: TRBD2; J gene: TRBJ2-5; clone size: .; V gene: TRBV24-1; CDR3 protein: CATMGTSLGETQYF; CDR3 DNA: TGTGCCACCATGGGGACTAGTTTAGGAGAGACCCAGTACTTC
D gene: TRBD1; J gene: TRBJ1-6; clone size: .; V gene: TRBV18; CDR3 protein: CASSPGRDRGYNSPLHF; CDR3 DNA: TGTGCCAGCTCACCAGGAAGGGACAGGGGATATAATTCACCCCTCCACTTT
D gene: .; J gene: TRBJ2-5; clone size: .; V gene: TRBV5-1; CDR3 protein: CASSLNRYQETQYF; CDR3 DNA: TGCGCCAGCAGCTTGAACAGGTACCAAGAGACCCAGTACTTC
D gene: TRBD1; J gene: TRBJ1-5; clone size: .; V gene: TRBV19; CDR3 protein: CASSIEKQGFNQPQHF; CDR3 DNA: TGTGCCAGTAGTATAGAAAAACAGGGGTTCAATCAGCCCCAGCATTTT
D gene: TRBD2; J gene: TRBJ2-3; clone size: .; V gene: TRBV9; CDR3 protein: CASSVALSGRRVDTQYF; CDR3 DNA: TGTGCCAGCAGCGTAGCCCTTAGCGGGAGACGGGTAGATACGCAGTATTTT
D gene: TRBD1; J gene: TRBJ1-4; clone size: .; V gene: TRBV5-1; CDR3 protein: CASTTGFATNEKLFF; CDR3 DNA: TGCGCCAGCACGACAGGGTTTGCAACTAATGAAAAACTGTTTTTT
D gene: TRBD1; J gene: TRBJ1-2; clone size: .; V gene: TRBV24-1; CDR3 protein: CATSDLQGLYGYTF; CDR3 DNA: TGTGCCACCAGTGATTTACAGGGGCTCTATGGCTACACCTTC
D gene: .; J gene: TRBJ1-1; clone size: .; V gene: TRBV20-1; CDR3 protein: CSAREQEFFF; CDR3 DNA: TGCAGTGCTAGAGAACAGGAGTTCTTCTTT
D gene: TRBD1; J gene: TRBJ2-7; clone size: few; V gene: TRBV7-2; CDR3 protein: CASSLDRGRYEQYF; CDR3 DNA: TGTGCCAGCAGCTTAGACAGGGGGAGGTACGAGCAGTACTTC
D gene: .; J gene: TRBJ2-7; clone size: .; V gene: TRBV27; CDR3 protein: CATLGPRWDFCEQYF; CDR3 DNA: TGTGCCACCCTGGGGCCCCGGTGGGATTTTTGTGAGCAGTACTTC
D gene: TRBD2; J gene: TRBJ2-3; clone size: .; V gene: TRBV2; CDR3 protein: CASSGRLGLAGVGVQDTQYF; CDR3 DNA: TGTGCCAGCAGTGGAAGACTAGGGCTAGCGGGGGTCGGGGTGCAAGATACGCAGTATTTT
D gene: .; J gene: TRBJ2-7; clone size: .; V gene: TRBV21-1; CDR3 protein: CASSINSEQYF; CDR3 DNA: TGTGCCAGCAGCATAAACAGCGAGCAGTACTTC
D gene: TRBD2; J gene: TRBJ2-7; clone size: .; V gene: TRBV6-1; CDR3 protein: CASSEVLAGGPYEQYF; CDR3 DNA: TGTGCCAGCAGTGAAGTACTAGCGGGGGGTCCTTACGAGCAGTACTTC
D gene: TRBD1; J gene: TRBJ2-7; clone size: .; V gene: TRBV9; CDR3 protein: CASSPPTGTGAYEQYF; CDR3 DNA: TGTGCCAGCAGTCCTCCCACCGGGACAGGTGCCTACGAGCAGTACTTC
D gene: .; J gene: TRBJ1-5; clone size: .; V gene: TRBV27; CDR3 protein: CASSRGYGNQPQHF; CDR3 DNA: TGTGCCAGTTCACGGGGGTATGGCAATCAGCCCCAGCATTTT
D gene: .; J gene: TRBJ2-1; clone size: .; V gene: TRBV24-1; CDR3 protein: CATSDLSGIYNEQFF; CDR3 DNA: TGTGCCACCAGTGATTTGAGCGGAATCTACAATGAGCAGTTCTTC
D gene: .; J gene: TRBJ1-2; clone size: .; V gene: TRBV19; CDR3 protein: CASSPSAGIHYGYTF; CDR3 DNA: TGTGCCAGTAGTCCCAGTGCGGGGATCCACTATGGCTACACCTTC
D gene: .; J gene: TRBJ1-1; clone size: .; V gene: TRBV6-5; CDR3 protein: CASSYSVGGGGEAFF; CDR3 DNA: TGTGCCAGCAGTTACTCGGTCGGGGGTGGCGGTGAAGCTTTCTTT
D gene: .; J gene: TRBJ2-5; clone size: .; V gene: TRBV5-1; CDR3 protein: CASSFSGALVSRQETQYF; CDR3 DNA: TGCGCCAGCAGCTTTTCAGGGGCGCTAGTCAGTAGACAAGAGACCCAGTACTTC
D gene: TRBD1; J gene: TRBJ1-1; clone size: .; V gene: TRBV14; CDR3 protein: CASSRGRQGGPNTEAFF; CDR3 DNA: TGTGCCAGCAGCCGGGGTCGACAGGGCGGCCCGAACACTGAAGCTTTCTTT
D gene: .; J gene: TRBJ2-5; clone size: .; V gene: TRBV7-9; CDR3 protein: CASSLRAGAETQYF; CDR3 DNA: TGTGCCAGCAGCCTAAGGGCGGGGGCAGAGACCCAGTACTTC
D gene: TRBD2; J gene: TRBJ2-1; clone size: .; V gene: TRBV9; CDR3 protein: CASSVGLAGIEEQFF; CDR3 DNA: TGTGCCAGCAGCGTGGGACTAGCGGGAATCGAAGAGCAGTTCTTC
D gene: TRBD1; J gene: TRBJ1-2; clone size: .; V gene: TRBV25-1; CDR3 protein: CASGTTGVDYGYTF; CDR3 DNA: TGTGCCAGCGGGACAACAGGGGTTGACTATGGCTACACCTTC
D gene: .; J gene: TRBJ1-2; clone size: .; V gene: TRBV29-1; CDR3 protein: CSVWTDYNYGYTF; CDR3 DNA: TGCAGCGTGTGGACCGACTATAACTATGGCTACACCTTC
D gene: TRBD1; J gene: TRBJ2-2; clone size: once; V gene: TRBV18; CDR3 protein: CASSPQRQGLRTGELFF; CDR3 DNA: TGTGCCAGCTCACCGCAGAGACAGGGGCTTAGAACCGGGGAGCTGTTTTTT
D gene: .; J gene: TRBJ1-2; clone size: .; V gene: TRBV29-1; CDR3 protein: CSVVTGSGYGYTF; CDR3 DNA: TGCAGCGTCGTAACAGGGTCGGGCTATGGCTACACCTTC
D gene: .; J gene: TRBJ2-3; clone size: .; V gene: TRBV12-3/TRBV12-4; CDR3 protein: CASSPGYSDTQYF; CDR3 DNA: TGTGCCAGCAGCCCCGGGTACTCAGATACGCAGTATTTT
D gene: .; J gene: TRBJ2-4; clone size: .; V gene: TRBV19; CDR3 protein: CASSINSGLAKNIQYF; CDR3 DNA: TGTGCCAGTAGTATTAATTCCGGTTTAGCCAAAAACATTCAGTACTTC